Below, 15 T cell receptor beta chains from the same sample are listed, as sequenced in a study of tumor-infiltrating lymphocytes in primary liver carcinoma. From about 19-30 mg of unsorted bulk tissue, DNA and RNA were co-extracted together. Starting material of 400 to 600 ng total RNA yielded TCR beta cDNA via a constant-region primer. Slightly modified ARM-PCR, run as three nested multiplex PCR rounds, produced the TCR beta libraries. PCR rounds one and two used TRBV1-TRBV30 forward primers with a C-beta reverse primer for 10 cycles each. From the multiplex PCR reads, TCRdb called clonotypes with MiXCR, one entry per CDR3 protein. The sample holds approximately 92,000 distinct CDR3 sequences, 55% to 70% seen once. The sequencing input was liver tumor tissue from sampling region 5. The subset was: tumor region T5, tumor centre. The receptors stem from a woman between 55 and 75 years old with primary liver carcinoma and hepatitis B virus infection.

Of note for this clonotype: This is likely a read error, given that the CDR3 carries no conserved phenylalanine or tryptophan at its end. CDR3 coding DNA: TGTGTCAGCAGCTTAGCTTTCGGACAGGGGCAAAACACCGGGGAGCTGTTTTAT. It encodes CVSSLAFGQGQNTGELFY. V gene TRBV7-8 combines with J gene TRBJ2-2; 9 bases match TRBD1. CDR3 length equals 18 residues. Germline values: CDR1 SGHVS, CDR2 FQNEAQ.

At least ten counts were recorded for this clonotype. The CDR3 DNA follows: TGTGCCAGCAGTTGGGGGATTGAGCAGTTCTTC. Protein: CASSWGIEQFF. The chain employs TRBV28 and TRBJ2-1, with D tentatively TRBD1 or TRBD2 (5 bases each). Germline lookup yields CDR1 MDHEN and CDR2 SYDVKM. With 4 bases removed from V and 9 bases from J, the gap between germline ends came to 7 bases. This CDR3 comprises 11 residues.

The sample holds many counts of this clonotype. The chain links TRBV2 to TRBJ1-1, with a possible D match to TRBD1 (5 bases). Trimming removed 7 bases at V and 4 bases at J, with 10 bases between. Germline V gene sequence: CDR1 SNHLY, CDR2 FYNNEI. This CDR3 spans 12 amino acids. CDR3 in DNA: TGTGCCAGCACGCGGGACGGCACTGAAGCTTTCTTT. Residues: CASTRDGTEAFF. The variable domain in full, with the rest retrieved from reference TRBV2 and TRBJ1-1, is EPEVTQTPSHQVTQMGQEVILRCVPISNHLYFYWYRQILGQKVEFLVSFYNNEISEKSEIFDDQFSVERPDGSNFTLKIRSTKLEDSAMYFCASTRDGTEAFFGQGTRLTVV.

Concerning this clonotype: This may be a read error, as it is one base from a much larger clone. The genes are TRBV6-1 and TRBJ2-3, with TRBD2 matching 9 bases. V was pared by 11 bases and J by 0 bases, with 15 bases of the junction left unmatched. The V gene's germline CDR1 is MNHNS and CDR2 SASEGT. The CDR3 runs 17 residues. This CDR3 is CAGRSSGAGSSTDTQYF. The CDR3 DNA reads as TGTGCCGGTCGGTCTAGCGGGGCCGGGTCTAGCACAGATACGCAGTATTTT.

Points on this clonotype: Since a much larger clone is just one base distant, this may be a read error. V gene TRBV7-8 combines with J gene TRBJ1-1, with 7 bases that match TRBD1. This CDR3 has 16 amino acids. Germline V gives CDR1 SGHVS, CDR2 FQNEAQ. The CDR3 DNA reads TGTGCCAGCAGCCTTTATGGGGGGACAGCGAACACTGAAACTTTCTTT. As protein: CASSLYGGTANTETFF.

In the case of this clonotype: A junction boundary mismatches the germline segment, possibly from a read error. CDR3 bases: TGTGGCAGCAGCGCGGGGCTCGCAGGGGACTATATGGCCGATGAGCAGTTCTTT. It codes for CGSSAGLAGDYMADEQFF. The J gene is TRBJ2-1, the V gene TRBV11-2; D possibly corresponds to TRBD2 (7 bases). CDR3 length: 18 amino acids. Germline V gene lookup returns CDR1 SGHAT and CDR2 FQNNGV.

The chain recombines TRBV11-3 with TRBJ2-7; 12 nucleotides align to TRBD1. The DNA matches TRBJ2-1 better at its end, which makes the J call doubtful. The CDR3 sequence is 15 residues long. Germline CDR1 SGHNT, CDR2 YENEEA. The CDR3 sequence is CASSTGTGGNYEQFF. In DNA, the CDR3 is TGTGCCAGCAGCACCGGGACAGGGGGCAATTACGAGCAGTTCTTC.

As regards this clonotype: An end of the junction differs from the germline gene, which may be a read error. This rearrangement joins TRBV11-3 to TRBJ2-1; the match to TRBD1 covers 8 bases. Germline-derived CDR1 and CDR2 are SGHNT and YENEEA. The CDR3 is 16 residues long. The CDR3 coding sequence is TGTGCCTGCAGCTCACAGGGGGTAACGGGGTACAATGGGCAGTTCTTC. Its protein product is CACSSQGVTGYNGQFF.

Comment on this clonotype: Relative to the germline gene, one junction end is altered; a read error may explain this. J is TRBJ2-7 and V is TRBV4-1; D possibly corresponds to TRBD2 (6 bases). Per germline, CDR1 MGHRA and CDR2 YSYEKL. The CDR3 is 14 amino acids. In nucleotides, the CDR3 is TGCGCCAGCAGCCCCGCGGGGAGAGTCTACGAGCGGTACTTC. Translating it yields CASSPAGRVYERYF.

A remark on this clonotype: Mismatch with germline at one junction end may stem from a read error. This sequence joins TRBV29-1 and TRBJ2-5; D is perhaps TRBD2 (6 bases). Germline-derived CDR1 and CDR2 are SQVTM and ANQGSEA. The CDR3 covers 16 residues. The CDR3, as DNA: TGCAGCGTTGTGATAGGAGGGGTCCACACCCAAGAGACCCAGTGCTTC. Its protein product is CSVVIGGVHTQETQCF.

Comment on this clonotype: Compared with germline, one end of the junction differs, possibly owing to a read error. The chain employs TRBV10-1 and TRBJ2-3; D is perhaps TRBD2 (7 bases). The CDR3 consists of 14 residues. Germline CDR1 and CDR2: WNHNN and SYGVQD (reference sequence). In DNA, the CDR3 is TGCGCCATCGCGGGAGAAAGGGACACAGATACGCGGTATTTT. Encoded protein: CAIAGERDTDTRYF.

As to this clonotype: The CDR3 ends on some other residue instead of the conserved phenylalanine or tryptophan, so this is likely a read error. V is TRBV11-3 and J is TRBJ2-2; D is possibly TRBD2 (6 bases). Germline V gene sequence: CDR1 SGHNT, CDR2 YENEEA. The CDR3 is 14 amino acids. Trimming cost V 3 bases and J 8 bases, with 13 bases left between them. The CDR3 bases are TGTGCCAGCAGCTTGGGCCGAGGGACTGGGGAGCTGTTTATT. Translation gives CASSLGRGTGELFI.

This clonotype was seen a single time. Since a much larger clone is just one base distant, this may be a read error. The CDR3 loop is CASSPGEGVRDQPQHF. The DNA for the CDR3 is TGTGCCAGCAGCCCCGGTGAGGGGGTGCGCGATCAGCCCCAGCATTTT. This sequence joins TRBV7-8 and TRBJ1-5; a weak D match, TRBD1 (6 bases). The CDR3 extends over 16 amino acids. In germline, CDR1 is SGHVS, CDR2 FQNEAQ. V was cut by 5 bases and J by 5 bases, with 19 bases left in between.

Here the CDR3 DNA reads TGTGCCAGCAGTTCAGGATCCCAAATGACTGCTGAAAAACTGTTTTTT. Translating it yields CASSSGSQMTAEKLFF. The chain uses TRBV11-2 and TRBJ1-4; D is unclear. Germline values: CDR1 SGHAT, CDR2 FQNNGV. V dropped 6 bases and J dropped 7 bases, with 21 bases sitting between them. This CDR3 comprises 16 residues.

This clonotype was seen repeatedly, ten times or more. J is TRBJ2-2 and V is TRBV5-4, with 7 bases lining up with TRBD1. The J segment lost 1 base and the V segment lost 9 bases, leaving 6 bases of the junction unmatched. The V gene's germline CDR1 is SGHNT and CDR2 YYREEE (reference sequence). The CDR3 has 14 residues. DNA for the CDR3: TGTGCCACCCGGGACAGCCTGAACACCGGGGAGCTGTTTTTT. Encoded protein: CATRDSLNTGELFF.